These 4 T cell receptor beta chains originate from one sample sequenced in a study of CD8 T cells in ankylosing spondylitis. MiXCR, run by TCRdb on the 5' RACE reads, gives a single entry per CDR3 protein. Of 350,000 to 450,000 distinct CDR3 sequences listed, 20% are singletons. The sequenced sample was blood, either unsorted or a sorted T cell fraction (not recorded which). The receptors originated from a male donor with ankylosing spondylitis or in good health (not recorded which).

The chain recombines TRBV7-9 with TRBJ2-7; unclear D gene. Germline CDR1 SEHNR, CDR2 FQNEAQ (reference sequence). V was shortened by 5 bases and J by 11 bases, with 16 bases between the two germline ends. The CDR3 runs to 12 residues. This CDR3 reads CASSPRGGQEYF. The CDR3 nucleotides are TGTGCCAGCAGCCCCCGAGGCGGTCAAGAGTACTTC.

A single count supports this clonotype. This chain uses TRBV20-1 with TRBJ2-7; tentative D call: TRBD1 (6 bases). V lost 1 base and J lost 4, with 11 bases in between. Per germline, CDR1 DFQATT and CDR2 SNEGSKA (reference sequence). The CDR3 length is 13 residues. The CDR3 nucleotides are TGCAGTGCTAGAGCATTGGGGGCTTACGAGCAGTACTTC. Amino acids: CSARALGAYEQYF.

The chain uses TRBV15 and TRBJ2-1; D remains ambiguous. This CDR3 has 14 amino acids. Trimming cost V 1 base and J 7 bases, with 11 bases left between them. Germline assignment: CDR1 LNHNV and CDR2 YYDKDF (reference sequence). The CDR3 nucleotides are TGTGCCACCAGCAGAGTGTTGTTTGGTAATGAGCAGTTCTTC. It codes for CATSRVLFGNEQFF.

This chain links TRBV3-1 with TRBJ1-1, with D hard to call. The germline V gene has CDR1 LGHDT and CDR2 YNNKEL (reference sequence). V dropped 0 bases and J dropped 1 base, with 6 bases sitting between them. The CDR3 has 14 amino acids. The CDR3 region has the DNA TGTGCCAGCAGCCAAGATCGGGAGAACACTGAAGCTTTCTTT. Its protein is CASSQDRENTEAFF.